A selection of T cell receptor beta chains follows, all from one sample in a study of neurological immune-mediated disorders. MiXCR, run by TCRdb on the 5' RACE reads, gives a single entry per CDR3 protein. There are approximately 74,000 distinct CDR3 sequences in the sample; under 10% occur only once, and about 1.7% lies in the top ten. What was sequenced was PBMCs. The source of these receptors is a man between 45 and 60 years old in good health. CDR3s include the opening cysteine and the closing phenylalanine or tryptophan. The D gene is left open where the match is weak. Clone size is stated in some rows and not others, as once, few, many or a class when expanded.

CDR3 DNA,CDR3 protein,V gene,D gene,clone size,J gene,CDR3 length
TGTGCCAGCAGCCTACCGGGACTAGCCAATGAGCAGTTCTTC,CASSLPGLANEQFF,TRBV3-1,TRBD2,many,TRBJ2-1,14
TGTGCCAGCTCATCGGGACTGCAGAACACTGAAGCTTTCTTT,CASSSGLQNTEAFF,TRBV18,-,few,TRBJ1-1,14
TGCAGTGCTAGGATGGGGGGGATCCAAGAGACCCAGTACTTC,CSARMGGIQETQYF,TRBV20-1,TRBD2,many,TRBJ2-5,14
TGCGCCAGCAGCGTCCTACAGGGAAGGGGGTTTCCTATGAACACTGAAGCTTTCTTT,CASSVLQGRGFPMNTEAFF,TRBV4-1,-,many,TRBJ1-1,19
TGTGCCAAAAGCAGAGCAGGGGTGGTGGGGCCCCAGCATTTT,CAKSRAGVVGPQHF,TRBV15,-,-,TRBJ1-5,14
TGTGCCAGCAGCGCCGGGACTAGCGGGGGCCACCAAGAGACCCAGTACTTC,CASSAGTSGGHQETQYF,TRBV9,TRBD2,many,TRBJ2-5,17
TGTGCCAGCAGTCTCCCGGGACTAGCGGTTTACTACAATGAGCAGTTCTTC,CASSLPGLAVYYNEQFF,TRBV28,TRBD2,-,TRBJ2-1,17
TGTGCCACCGCAGGGGGTACTACTAGCACAGATACGCAGTATTTT,CATAGGTTSTDTQYF,TRBV10-3,TRBD1,many,TRBJ2-3,15
TGTGCCAGCACCTCCCCGGGGGGCAGGGCGAATGAGCAGTTCTTC,CASTSPGGRANEQFF,TRBV7-2,-,many,TRBJ2-1,15
TGTGCCACCTCTGCCACAGGGGGGGCCAAAAACATTCAGTACTTC,CATSATGGAKNIQYF,TRBV24-1,TRBD1,few,TRBJ2-4,15
TGTGCCAGCAGCTCGCTTAGCGGGAGTGGGACAGATACGCAGTATTTT,CASSSLSGSGTDTQYF,TRBV11-2,TRBD2,many,TRBJ2-3,16
TGTGCCAGCAGCCAGTTTAGCAATCAGCCCCAGCATTTT,CASSQFSNQPQHF,TRBV7-2,-,many,TRBJ1-5,13
TGTGCCAGCAGTTACCCGACCACTAGCTCCTACGAGCAGTACTTC,CASSYPTTSSYEQYF,TRBV6-6,-,many,TRBJ2-7,15
TGTGCCAGCAGCCAAGACTCGGGCGTTGAAGCTTTCTTT,CASSQDSGVEAFF,TRBV3-1,-,few,TRBJ1-1,13